These T cell receptor beta chains were read from a single sample in a study of blood T cell repertoires in COVID-19. This table comes from immunoSEQ multiplex PCR, and its TCRdb copy is limited to in-frame clones, with some not included. The sample includes over 40,000 clones, roughly four fifths of them seen just once. Material for sequencing was peripheral blood. The source is a man aged 60 to 75 with active COVID-19. The conserved cysteine and the conserved F or W are not part of the CDR3 here. The size field is filled for only some rows; it gives once, few, many or a size class.

>TRBV28|TRBJ1-2|.|12
ASNLGIPNYGYT
>TRBV29-1|TRBJ1-2|.|7
SHDYGYT
>TRBV5-1|TRBJ2-3|.|13
ASSIIADGGDTQY
>TRBV4-1|TRBJ2-7|.|14
ASSQDGGTGNYEQY
>TRBV30|TRBJ1-1|.|11
AWSVREMAEAF
>TRBV9|TRBJ1-3|few|12
ASSPRPSGNTIY
>TRBV5-1|TRBJ1-1|.|14
ASSLTVYLGNTEAF
>TRBV7-8|TRBJ2-3|.|10
ASSLSQDTQY
>TRBV28|TRBJ2-3|once|14
ASSPISGRGPDTQY
>TRBV3-1/TRBV3-2|TRBJ2-5|.|13
ASSRETGIGETQY
>TRBV7-2|TRBJ2-3|.|15
ASSFLWGQLSTDTQY
>TRBV7-2|TRBJ1-3|.|15
ASRLVGSGSSGNTIY
>TRBV2|TRBJ2-1|.|13
ASSGRQGQHNEQF
>TRBV27|TRBJ2-4|.|12
ASSFRLPEDIQY
>TRBV28|TRBJ1-2|.|14
ASQGGGAPLDYGYT
>TRBV7-9|TRBJ1-2|.|12
ASSPPGQSPGYT
>TRBV7-2|TRBJ1-2|.|13
ASSPRTGGNYGYT
>TRBV4-2|TRBJ2-1|.|15
ASSQYTSGGAGNEQF
>TRBV28|TRBJ2-1|once|13
ASSSRTGRRNEQF
>TRBV3-1/TRBV3-2|TRBJ1-1|.|12
ASSQVSGNTEAF
>TRBV5-4|TRBJ1-4|.|12
ASRLGQGTEKLF
>TRBV2|TRBJ2-1|.|13
ASSVWGGPYNEQF
>TRBV15|TRBJ2-3|.|13
ATRTGQRSTDTQY
>TRBV7-2|TRBJ2-7|few|10
ASSQTGGEQY
>TRBV28|TRBJ1-2|.|13
ASSIYRGRPNGYT
>TRBV18|TRBJ2-3|.|12
ASSPGSFTDTQY
>TRBV18|TRBJ2-4|.|14
ASSPLEAGAKNIQY
>TRBV18|TRBJ1-4|.|12
ASSPAGTYEKLF
>TRBV5-1|TRBJ1-2|once|11
ASSEGTGVGYT